A single sample gave rise to the 8 T cell receptor beta chains below, sequenced in a study of radiation and T cells in renal cell carcinoma (TCRdb year 2020). The method behind the library was the immunoSEQ multiplex PCR assay. TCRdb took this table from immuneACCESS and kept in-frame rearrangements with V and J called. Such tables lack part of the clones; where checked against another copy, unresolved V genes explain under half of the gap, and the rest is unexplained. The sample has about 130,000 clones on record, 70% to 90% of them singletons. Around 13% of the sample is in the top ten clones. Reading the label with the study, this specimen's time point is: baseline pretreatment blood. What the treatment or condition label conveys for this sample: 15 Gy SBRT to primary tumor, nephrectomy 4 weeks later. The starting material was blood, obtained from a patient whose treatment included radiotherapy and nephrectomy. The receptors stem from a woman aged 45-60 years with renal cell carcinoma.

V gene TRBV15 combines with J gene TRBJ2-6; D not certain. Between the trimmed V and J ends, which lost 1 base and 2 bases, there was a span of 6 bases. This CDR3 contains 15 residues. Germline assignment: CDR1 LNHNV and CDR2 YYDKDF (reference sequence). This chain's CDR3 is CATSRVGTGANVLTF. The CDR3 DNA reads as TGTGCCACCAGCAGAGTAGGGACTGGGGCCAACGTCCTGACTTTC.

CDR3 sequence: CASSLGRGGPYEQYF. CDR3 coding DNA: TGTGCCAGCAGCTTAGGCAGGGGGGGACCCTACGAGCAGTACTTC. The chain combines TRBV7-2 with TRBJ2-7; D might be TRBD1 or TRBD2, each matching 7 bases. The CDR3 totals 15 residues. CDR1 and CDR2 from the germline V gene are SGHTA and FQGNSA. V lost 1 base and J 2 bases, leaving 12 bases between the germline ends.

This chain joins TRBV5-4 and TRBJ2-7; D is undetermined. The CDR3 runs 15 residues. Deletions cut 2 bases from V and 3 bases from J, with 15 bases between. CDR1 SGHNT and CDR2 YYREEE come from the germline V gene (reference sequence). CDR3 coding DNA: TGTGCCAGCAGCTTCAGACAAGGGAACAACTACGAGCAGTACTTC. Its protein is CASSFRQGNNYEQYF.

This rearrangement joins TRBV5-6 to TRBJ2-5; D is ambiguous. Between the trimmed V and J ends, which lost 1 base and 9 bases, there was a span of 13 bases. The CDR3 sequence is 13 residues long. Germline V lookup: CDR1 SGHDT, CDR2 YYEEEE. CDR3 nucleotide sequence: TGTGCCAGCAGCTTGATCGCCACGTCGGCCCAGTACTTC. Translation gives CASSLIATSAQYF.

V and J are TRBV7-9 and TRBJ1-1, with TRBD1 matching 7 bases. From germline, CDR1 is SEHNR and CDR2 FQNEAQ (reference sequence). The V segment lost 3 bases and the J segment 4 bases; nucleotides outside the gene matches: 17. The CDR3 spans 18 residues. In DNA, the CDR3 is TGTGCCAGCAGCTTCCCCAGGGGGGCTCAGGGTGTTTTCACTGAAGCTTTCTTT. Translating it yields CASSFPRGAQGVFTEAFF.

This rearrangement joins TRBV11-2 to TRBJ1-1; TRBD1 might be the D (5 bases). Germline V gene data show CDR1 as SGHAT and CDR2 as FQNNGV. V lost 5 bases, J lost 4 bases, and 20 bases lay in between. This CDR3 has 16 amino acids. CDR3 sequence: CASSPVGDWAGTEAFF. DNA for the CDR3: TGTGCCAGCAGCCCAGTAGGGGATTGGGCGGGCACTGAAGCTTTCTTT. Full variable domain (missing parts from reference TRBV11-2 and TRBJ1-1): EAGVAQSPRYKIIEKRQSVAFWCNPISGHATLYWYQQILGQGPKLLIQFQNNGVVDDSQLPKDRFSAERLKGVDSTLKIQPAKLEDSAVYLCASSPVGDWAGTEAFFGQGTRLTVV.

In this sample, this clone turned up a few times. The chain is built from TRBV6-1 and TRBJ1-1; TRBD1 matches at 7 bases. V lost 4 bases and J lost 1; bases outside the gene matches: 0. Germline V lookup: CDR1 MNHNS, CDR2 SASEGT. CDR3 length: 13 amino acids. This CDR3 reads CASSAGGNTEAFF. Here the CDR3 DNA reads TGTGCCAGCAGTGCAGGGGGGAACACTGAAGCTTTCTTT.

The chain carries TRBV30 and TRBJ1-6; D is unresolved. Germline CDR1 reads GTSNPN; CDR2 reads SVGIG (reference sequence). V lost 1 base and J 10 bases, leaving 17 bases between the germline ends. The CDR3 is 15 residues long. The CDR3, as DNA: TGTGCCTGGAGTGCATACCCGAGGGAGGGATCACCCCTCCACTTT. This encodes CAWSAYPREGSPLHF.